Listed below are T cell receptor beta chains from one sample, sequenced in a study of blood T cell repertoires in COVID-19. Some clones are missing from TCRdb's copy, which holds only in-frame ones; the method was immunoSEQ multiplex PCR. The data contain more than 200,000 clones, about 89% of them singletons. The material sequenced was PBMCs or T cells enriched from blood (not recorded which). All receptors come from a woman aged 25 to 39 who had recovered from COVID-19. CDR3s include the opening cysteine and the closing phenylalanine or tryptophan. The D gene is left open where the match is weak. Size values are once, few and many counts, or a class for expanded clones, and some rows have none.

>TRBJ1-1|.|.|TRBV9
CASSVGLRLENTEAFF
TGTGCCAGCAGCGTAGGTCTCCGACTCGAGAACACTGAAGCTTTCTTT
>TRBJ1-3|.|.|TRBV11-1
CASSQQGSGNTIYF
TGTGCCAGCAGCCAACAGGGATCCGGAAACACCATATATTTT
>TRBJ2-7|TRBD1|few|TRBV5-4
CASSPQGNSEQYF
TGTGCCAGCAGCCCACAGGGGAACTCCGAGCAGTACTTC
>TRBJ2-7|.|.|TRBV6-5
CATDFLERYEQYF
TGTGCCACCGACTTCTTGGAGCGCTACGAGCAGTACTTC
>TRBJ2-3|TRBD1|.|TRBV28
CASNPGWGTGATDTQYF
TGTGCCAGCAACCCAGGTTGGGGGACAGGGGCCACAGATACGCAGTATTTT
>TRBJ1-1|TRBD1|.|TRBV7-9
CASSYTGVSAEAFF
TGTGCCAGCAGCTACACAGGGGTATCGGCTGAAGCTTTCTTT
>TRBJ2-6|TRBD2|once|TRBV28
CASSLGLRRTSGIFSSGANVLTF
TGTGCCAGCAGTTTAGGGTTACGACGGACTAGCGGAATCTTTAGCTCTGGGGCCAACGTCCTGACTTTC
>TRBJ2-3|.|.|TRBV27
CASSLHGDTQYF
TGTGCCAGCAGTTTACACGGGGATACGCAGTATTTT
>TRBJ1-2|TRBD1|.|TRBV11-2
CASSSTGAGYTF
TGTGCCAGCAGCTCGACAGGGGCGGGCTACACCTTC
>TRBJ2-7|TRBD2|.|TRBV5-6
CASSLRWTSTEQYF
TGTGCCAGCAGCTTGCGTTGGACTAGCACCGAGCAGTACTTC
>TRBJ1-3|.|.|TRBV7-9
CASSLDTRPSGNTIYF
TGTGCCAGCAGCTTAGACACTAGACCCTCTGGAAACACCATATATTTT
>TRBJ1-6|TRBD1|.|TRBV19
CASSTQQGAGNSPLHF
TGTGCCAGTAGTACCCAACAGGGGGCCGGGAATTCACCCCTCCACTTT
>TRBJ2-1|TRBD2|.|TRBV6-2/TRBV6-3
CASSYSIAGGWDNEQFF
TGTGCCAGCAGTTACTCGATAGCGGGAGGGTGGGACAATGAGCAGTTCTTC
>TRBJ1-2|.|.|TRBV9
CASSANPVLLNYGYTF
TGTGCCAGCAGCGCCAACCCGGTACTCCTTAACTATGGCTACACCTTC
>TRBJ2-1|TRBD2|.|TRBV19
CASADYSGRKNEQFF
TGTGCCAGTGCTGACTACAGCGGGAGAAAAAATGAGCAGTTCTTC
>TRBJ1-4|TRBD1|.|TRBV7-8
CASSYWTGANEKLFF
TGTGCCAGCAGCTACTGGACAGGGGCTAATGAAAAACTGTTTTTT
>TRBJ2-7|.|.|TRBV6-1
CASSEDREKFEQYF
TGTGCCAGCAGTGAAGACAGGGAAAAGTTCGAGCAGTACTTC
>TRBJ1-1|TRBD1|.|TRBV27
CASTPGQVRGRTEAFF
TGTGCCAGCACCCCAGGACAGGTTCGGGGTCGGACTGAAGCTTTCTTT
>TRBJ1-1|TRBD1|.|TRBV7-2
CASSFEWDRGSGTEAFF
TGTGCCAGCAGCTTCGAATGGGACAGGGGGAGTGGTACTGAAGCTTTCTTT
>TRBJ2-1|TRBD2|.|TRBV28
CASSPAQAGGAYNEQFF
TGTGCCAGCAGTCCCGCCCAAGCGGGAGGTGCCTACAATGAGCAGTTCTTC
>TRBJ1-2|.|.|TRBV30
CAWSVQDRFYGYTF
TGTGCCTGGAGTGTACAAGACAGATTCTATGGCTACACCTTC
>TRBJ1-5|TRBD1|.|TRBV7-9
CASSPGQGDEPQHF
TGTGCCAGCAGCCCGGGACAGGGGGACGAGCCCCAGCATTTT
>TRBJ2-1|TRBD2|.|TRBV27
CASSSLAGGNEQFF
TGTGCCAGCAGTTCGTTAGCGGGAGGCAATGAGCAGTTCTTC
>TRBJ2-5|TRBD1|.|TRBV28
CASSLFDRGETQYF
TGTGCCAGCAGTTTATTCGACAGGGGGGAGACCCAGTACTTC
>TRBJ1-5|TRBD1|.|TRBV2
CASNPTGQAFQPQHF
TGTGCCAGCAATCCGACGGGACAGGCTTTTCAGCCCCAGCATTTT
>TRBJ1-4|TRBD1|.|TRBV4-3
CASSRWTGTNEKLFF
TGCGCCAGCAGCCGATGGACAGGCACTAATGAAAAACTGTTTTTT
>TRBJ1-3|.|once|TRBV9
CASSPTGLGNTIYF
TGTGCCAGCAGTCCTACAGGGTTAGGAAACACCATATATTTT
>TRBJ1-5|.|.|TRBV19
CASSDTPYQPQHF
TGTGCCAGCTCAGATACCCCCTATCAGCCCCAGCATTTT
>TRBJ1-1|.|.|TRBV10-3
CAIGSGVPEAFF
TGTGCCATCGGGTCAGGGGTTCCTGAAGCTTTCTTT
>TRBJ2-7|.|.|TRBV2
CASTGTSSYEQYF
TGTGCCAGCACGGGGACTTCTTCCTACGAGCAGTACTTC
>TRBJ1-1|.|.|TRBV6-5
CASRIDSSLDTEAFF
TGTGCCAGCAGAATAGACTCGTCTTTGGACACTGAAGCTTTCTTT
>TRBJ2-1|.|.|TRBV19
CASSFTGYNEQFF
TGTGCCAGTAGTTTCACAGGTTACAATGAGCAGTTCTTC
>TRBJ1-1|TRBD1|.|TRBV4-3
CASSSRDRGLYF
TGCGCCAGCAGCTCGAGGGACAGGGGGCTGTACTTT
>TRBJ1-2|TRBD1|.|TRBV28
CASSFTKMDRGRGGLRVYGYTF
TGTGCCAGCAGCTTCACCAAAATGGACAGGGGGCGCGGGGGGTTAAGGGTCTATGGCTACACCTTC
>TRBJ1-2|.|.|TRBV7-2
CASSRGAGYGYTF
TGTGCCAGCAGCCGGGGGGCGGGCTATGGCTACACCTTC
>TRBJ1-2|TRBD1|.|TRBV7-9
CASSPANTGGAGYTF
TGTGCCAGCAGCCCCGCAAACACAGGGGGCGCTGGCTACACCTTC
>TRBJ1-1|.|.|TRBV15
CATSRKGDTEAFF
TGTGCCACCAGCCGTAAGGGGGACACTGAAGCTTTCTTT
>TRBJ1-1|.|few|TRBV3-1/TRBV3-2
CASSQDLRRTEAFF
TGTGCCAGCAGCCAAGATCTGCGGCGGACTGAAGCTTTCTTT
>TRBJ1-3|TRBD1|.|TRBV5-1
CASSLDGTAASSGNTIYF
TGCGCCAGCAGCTTGGATGGGACAGCCGCCAGCTCTGGAAACACCATATATTTT
>TRBJ2-2|TRBD2|.|TRBV5-5
CASSLALAGTGELFF
TGTGCCAGCAGCTTGGCACTAGCGGGCACCGGGGAGCTGTTTTTT
>TRBJ1-4|.|.|TRBV29-1
CSATVGGTNEKLFF
TGCAGCGCTACGGTAGGGGGAACTAATGAAAAACTGTTTTTT
>TRBJ1-3|TRBD1|.|TRBV30
CACLDRVKGNTIYF
TGTGCCTGCCTCGACAGGGTGAAAGGAAACACCATATATTTT